This T cell receptor beta chain stems from a study of beta chain features in type 1 diabetes. Study overall: Examination spanned approximately 110 million sorted cells from all samples.

This clone was counted between two and nine times. Its antigen is unknown. Study-wide findings and caveats: PCR might favor shorter templates, but any such skew would affect patients and controls equally. In all four CD4+ subsets, TCRB CDR3 length was significantly, moderately reduced in type 1 diabetes. Possibly, sequencing cDNA over-represented cells that had high TCR expression levels. For patients, the naive, central memory and Treg TCRB repertoires appeared more alike than for healthy donors.

Of the isolated RNA, all was reverse transcribed, and so the sequenced material was expressed TCRB transcripts. The repertoire was sequenced with immunoSEQ multiplex PCR; TCRdb's copy has only in-frame clones and lacks some. The data contain around 46,000 clones, roughly 40% of them singletons. The source is a young man with type 1 diabetes. The material sequenced was stem cell memory CD4+ T cells from blood.

This CDR3 reads CASSLRGNIQYF. DNA for the CDR3: TGTGCCAGCAGCTTAAGAGGGAACATTCAGTACTTC. This rearrangement joins TRBV7-2 to TRBJ2-4, with D maybe TRBD2 (5 bases). Germline V gives CDR1 SGHTA, CDR2 FQGNSA. The CDR3 totals 12 residues. V was pared by 2 bases and J by 7 bases, with 6 bases between.